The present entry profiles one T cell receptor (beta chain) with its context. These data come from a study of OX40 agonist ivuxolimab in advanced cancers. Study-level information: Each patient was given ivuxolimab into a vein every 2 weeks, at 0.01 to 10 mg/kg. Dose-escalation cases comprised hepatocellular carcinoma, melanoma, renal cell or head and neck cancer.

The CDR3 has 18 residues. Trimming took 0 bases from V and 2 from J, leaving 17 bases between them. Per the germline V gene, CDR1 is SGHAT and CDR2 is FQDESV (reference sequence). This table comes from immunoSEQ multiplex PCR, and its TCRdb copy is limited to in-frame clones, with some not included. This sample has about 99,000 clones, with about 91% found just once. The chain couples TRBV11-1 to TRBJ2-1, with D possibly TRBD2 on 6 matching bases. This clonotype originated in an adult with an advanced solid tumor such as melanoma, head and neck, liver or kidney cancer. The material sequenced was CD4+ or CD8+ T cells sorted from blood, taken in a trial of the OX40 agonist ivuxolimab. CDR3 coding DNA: TGTGCCAGCAGCTTAGCGGGAGGACTCGCGGCCCCCTACAATGAGCAGTTCTTC. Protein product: CASSLAGGLAAPYNEQFF.